Here is one T cell receptor beta chain with its context. Its antigen is not known. V lost 5 bases, J lost 4 bases, and 15 bases lay in between. CDR1 is SQVTM and CDR2 is ANQGSEA in the germline V gene. This CDR3 is 14 amino acids long. The sample is drawn from a study of post-analysis software for immune sequencing data. Study-wide background: Both relapsing-remitting and secondary progressive multiple sclerosis featured among the disease courses, as did progressive-relapsing multiple sclerosis.

Study-wide findings and caveats: Strong same-batch co-clustering of samples appeared with F measure clustering. Included in a set of about five TRBV segments more frequent in patients than controls were TRBV5-6, TRBV5-1 and TRBV20-1. People with multiple sclerosis had a significantly lower normalized Chao1 diversity than controls did.

Prepared libraries of TCR beta cDNA carried unique molecular identifiers. In TCRdb, the PCR reads were re-called with MiXCR into one record per CDR3 protein. The sample includes about 800,000 distinct CDR3 sequences, about 32% of them seen just once. This chain joins TRBV29-1 and TRBJ2-1; tentative D call: TRBD2 (6 bases). Sequenced: blood. The receptor was isolated from a girl aged 5 to 17 with multiple sclerosis. The CDR3 spells CSVTARDSYNEQFF. The CDR3 DNA is TGCAGCGTTACCGCGAGGGACTCGTACAATGAGCAGTTCTTC.